This TCR beta chain was captured by sequencing in a study of tumor-infiltrating lymphocytes in primary liver carcinoma. As for the study in general: The patients included men and women who were aged 30 to 69 years. General study results and limits: Only about 8-25% of top clones occurred in every one of the five tumor regions.

Worth noting for this clonotype: Antigen: not known.

The CDR3 has 13 amino acids. From germline, CDR1 is SGHAT and CDR2 FQNNGV. V was pared by 8 bases and J by 5 bases, with 12 bases between. TCR beta cDNA was reverse-transcribed from about 550 ng of total RNA. The reaction used a constant-region primer and ProtoScript II reverse transcriptase. Researchers made the TCR beta libraries by running three nested multiplex PCR rounds with slightly modified ARM-PCR. Each of the first two PCR rounds ran nine to ten cycles with TRBV1-TRBV30 forward and C-beta reverse primers. TCRdb independently ran MiXCR on the multiplex PCR reads; one entry per CDR3 protein. The sample contains 95,000 to 150,000 distinct CDR3 sequences, approximately 70% of which appear only once. Co-extraction of both nucleic acids (RNA and DNA) used about 20-33 mg of unsorted bulk tissue. Resection treated the patients' primary liver carcinoma. Patients carried chronic HBV infection without prior treatment.

The sequenced sample consisted of liver tumor tissue from sampling region 1. The sample's subset: tumor region T1, superior pole. This clonotype was sampled from a woman in her fifties or sixties with primary liver carcinoma and hepatitis B virus infection. The chain has TRBV11-2 and TRBJ2-2; D is ambiguous. DNA of the CDR3: TGTGCCAGCGGCCTCGACGAAACCGGGGAGCTGTTTTTT. This sequence encodes CASGLDETGELFF. Variable domain in full (rest from reference TRBV11-2 and TRBJ2-2): EAGVAQSPRYKIIEKRQSVAFWCNPISGHATLYWYQQILGQGPKLLIQFQNNGVVDDSQLPKDRFSAERLKGVDSTLKIQPAKLEDSAVYLCASGLDETGELFFGEGSRLTVL.